The next 8 T cell receptor beta chains were all read from a single sample in a study of graft-versus-host responses after intestinal transplantation. These receptors lack a known antigen. Produced via immunoSEQ multiplex PCR; TCRdb's table is partial and in-frame only. The sample carries nearly 95,000 clones, more than 85% recorded once. The specimen comprised unstimulated CD8+ T cells sorted from spleen or lymph node cells, sampled before intestinal transplant. The receptor source for this set is a human donor who received an intestinal transplant.

The V call is TRBV7-9, the J call TRBJ1-3, with 7 bases fitting TRBD1. V lost 3 bases, J lost 3 bases, and 2 bases stayed unmatched. CDR3 length: 14 amino acids. Per the germline V gene, CDR1 is SEHNR and CDR2 is FQNEAQ (reference sequence). The CDR3 loop reads CASSFAGGGNTIYF. The CDR3 bases are TGTGCCAGCAGCTTCGCAGGGGGTGGAAACACCATATATTTT.

This clone was counted a single time. The chain is built from TRBV25-1 and TRBJ2-3; 8 bases align to TRBD1. V lost 5 bases and J lost 4; bases outside the gene matches: 2. The CDR3 contains 13 residues. The germline V gene has CDR1 MGHDK and CDR2 SYGVNS. The CDR3 protein is CASSWTGSDTQYF. CDR3 sequence (DNA): TGTGCCAGCAGTTGGACAGGGTCAGATACGCAGTATTTT.

The chain employs TRBV7-6 and TRBJ2-1, with 9 bases identical to TRBD2. The junction had 2 bases not matched to a gene; V was cut back by 4 bases and J by 7 bases. Germline CDR1 is SGHVS and CDR2 is FNYEAQ. The CDR3 totals 13 residues. Here the CDR3 DNA reads TGTGCCAGCAGCTCGACTAGCGGAAATGAGCAGTTCTTC. Residues: CASSSTSGNEQFF.

This clone occurred once. This sequence joins TRBV27 and TRBJ1-1; TRBD1 matches 11 bases. J gave up 3 bases and V 3 bases, and 3 bases lay outside the gene matches. In germline, CDR1 is MNHEY, CDR2 SMNVEV (reference sequence). The CDR3 extends over 15 amino acids. CDR3 in amino acids: CASSFGTGGYTEAFF. The DNA of the CDR3 is TGTGCCAGCAGTTTCGGGACAGGGGGATACACTGAAGCTTTCTTT.

This chain links TRBV27 with TRBJ2-1; TRBD2 matches 9 bases. The CDR3 consists of 13 residues. CDR1 is MNHEY, CDR2 SMNVEV, per germline (reference sequence). The V and J ends lost 7 bases and 9 bases, in that order; junction bases with no gene match: 7. CDR3 DNA: TGTGCCAGCACCTCGGGACTAGCCGGTGAGCAGTTCTTC. Translated, it gives CASTSGLAGEQFF.

The V and J genes are TRBV6-1 and TRBJ1-1, with 8 bases lining up with TRBD1. The CDR3 is 14 amino acids. With V trimmed by 5 bases and J by 1 base, 3 bases remained unmatched. Germline assignment: CDR1 MNHNS and CDR2 SASEGT. The CDR3 region is CASSSTGANTEAFF. The DNA of the CDR3 is TGTGCCAGCAGTTCGACAGGGGCGAACACTGAAGCTTTCTTT.

V gene TRBV7-6 combines with J gene TRBJ2-3, with a possible D match to TRBD1 (6 bases). This CDR3 region has 14 residues. Per germline, CDR1 SGHVS and CDR2 FNYEAQ. V was pared by 5 bases and J by 4 bases, with 13 bases between. CDR3 residues: CASSPLTGPDTQYF. CDR3 in DNA: TGTGCCAGCAGCCCTCTCACAGGGCCAGATACGCAGTATTTT. The variable domain in full, completed from reference TRBV7-6 and TRBJ2-3, reads GAGVSQSPRYKVTKRGQDVALRCDPISGHVSLYWYRQALGQGPEFLTYFNYEAQQDKSGLPNDRFSAERPEGSISTLTIQRTEQRDSAMYRCASSPLTGPDTQYFGPGTRLTVL.

The V call is TRBV4-3, the J call TRBJ1-6; D unclear. There are 16 residues in the CDR3. The V and J ends lost 0 bases and 0 bases respectively, with 6 bases between them. From germline, CDR1 is LGHNA and CDR2 YSLEER. The CDR3 here is CASSQEISSYNSPLHF. CDR3 coding DNA: TGCGCCAGCAGCCAAGAGATTAGCTCCTATAATTCACCCCTCCACTTT.